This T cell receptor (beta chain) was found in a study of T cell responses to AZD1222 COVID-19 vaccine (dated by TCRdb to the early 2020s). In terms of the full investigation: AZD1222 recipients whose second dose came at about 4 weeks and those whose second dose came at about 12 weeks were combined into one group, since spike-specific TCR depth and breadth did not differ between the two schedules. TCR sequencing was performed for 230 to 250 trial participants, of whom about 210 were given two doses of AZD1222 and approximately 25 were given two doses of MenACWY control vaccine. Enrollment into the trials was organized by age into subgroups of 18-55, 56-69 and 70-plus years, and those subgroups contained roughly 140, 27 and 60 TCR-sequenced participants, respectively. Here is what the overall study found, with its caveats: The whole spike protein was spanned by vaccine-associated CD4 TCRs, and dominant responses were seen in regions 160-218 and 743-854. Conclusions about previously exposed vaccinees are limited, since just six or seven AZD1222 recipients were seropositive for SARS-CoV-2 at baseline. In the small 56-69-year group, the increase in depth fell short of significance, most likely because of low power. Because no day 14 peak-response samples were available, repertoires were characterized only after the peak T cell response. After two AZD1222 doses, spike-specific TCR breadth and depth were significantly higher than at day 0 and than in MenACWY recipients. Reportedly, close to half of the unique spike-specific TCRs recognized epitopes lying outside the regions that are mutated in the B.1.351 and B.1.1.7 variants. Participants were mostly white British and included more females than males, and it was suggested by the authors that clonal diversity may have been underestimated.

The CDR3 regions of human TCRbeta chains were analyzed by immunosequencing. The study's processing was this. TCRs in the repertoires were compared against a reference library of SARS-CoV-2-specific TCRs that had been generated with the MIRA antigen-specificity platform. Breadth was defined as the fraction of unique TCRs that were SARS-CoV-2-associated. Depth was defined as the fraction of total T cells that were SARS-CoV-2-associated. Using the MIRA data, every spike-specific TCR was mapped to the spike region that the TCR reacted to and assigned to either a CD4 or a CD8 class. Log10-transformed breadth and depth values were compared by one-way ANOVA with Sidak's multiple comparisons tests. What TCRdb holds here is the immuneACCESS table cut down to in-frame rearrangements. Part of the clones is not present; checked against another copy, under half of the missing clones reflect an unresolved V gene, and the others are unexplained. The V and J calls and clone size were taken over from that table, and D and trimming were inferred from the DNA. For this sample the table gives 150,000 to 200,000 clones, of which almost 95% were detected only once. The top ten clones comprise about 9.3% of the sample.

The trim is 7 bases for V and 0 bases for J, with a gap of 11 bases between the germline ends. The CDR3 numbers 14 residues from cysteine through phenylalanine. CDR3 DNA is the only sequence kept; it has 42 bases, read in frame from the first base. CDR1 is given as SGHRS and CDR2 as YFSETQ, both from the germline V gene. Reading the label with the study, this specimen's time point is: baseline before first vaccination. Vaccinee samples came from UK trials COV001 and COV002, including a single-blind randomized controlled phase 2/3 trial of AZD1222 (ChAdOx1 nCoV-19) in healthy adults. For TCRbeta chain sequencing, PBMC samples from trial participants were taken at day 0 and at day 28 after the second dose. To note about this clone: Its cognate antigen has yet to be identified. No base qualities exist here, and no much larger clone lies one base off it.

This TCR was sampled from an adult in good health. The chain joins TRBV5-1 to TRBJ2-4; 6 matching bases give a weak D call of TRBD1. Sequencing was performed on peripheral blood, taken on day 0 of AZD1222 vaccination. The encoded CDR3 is CASHQGGAKNIQYF. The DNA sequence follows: TGCGCCAGCCACCAAGGGGGAGCCAAAAACATTCAGTACTTC.